These T cell receptor beta chains were read from a single sample in a study of CD8+ T cells in alopecia areata. TCRdb's copy holds only in-frame clones and misses some; the assay was immunoSEQ multiplex PCR. In the table there are more than 150,000 clones, under 60% of which are singletons. Sequences were derived from CD8+ T cells sorted from blood, sampled at week 0. Source of these receptors: a human donor with alopecia areata. Each CDR3 is given with its conserved first and last residue. A D gene is named only where the DNA matches it firmly. Rows may omit the clone size; those that give it use once, few, many or a size class.

CDR3 DNA: TGTGCCAGCAGCCAAAAAGAGACCCAGTACTTC
CDR3 protein: CASSQKETQYF
V gene: TRBV14
J gene: TRBJ2-5
clone size: .
D gene: .

CDR3 DNA: TGTGCCAGCAGCTTACGGACAGGGGGAAACACTGAAGCTTTCTTT
CDR3 protein: CASSLRTGGNTEAFF
V gene: TRBV7-9
J gene: TRBJ1-1
clone size: .
D gene: TRBD1

CDR3 DNA: TGTGCCAGCACCATGGGACCTGAGCAGTTCTTC
CDR3 protein: CASTMGPEQFF
V gene: TRBV27
J gene: TRBJ2-1
clone size: few
D gene: .

CDR3 DNA: TGCGCCAGCAGCTTGGGACAGGGGGCCCTACCGCAGTATTTT
CDR3 protein: CASSLGQGALPQYF
V gene: TRBV5-1
J gene: TRBJ2-3
clone size: .
D gene: TRBD1

CDR3 DNA: TGTGCTAGTGGACCGGGACAAACTAACTATGGCTACACCTTC
CDR3 protein: CASGPGQTNYGYTF
V gene: TRBV12-5
J gene: TRBJ1-2
clone size: .
D gene: .

CDR3 DNA: TGCGCCAGCAGCCAGGTGGCGGGACAAGATACGCAGTATTTT
CDR3 protein: CASSQVAGQDTQYF
V gene: TRBV4-3
J gene: TRBJ2-3
clone size: .
D gene: .

CDR3 DNA: TGTGCCTGGAGTGCTGGGTTTGCCGGGGAGCTGTTTTTT
CDR3 protein: CAWSAGFAGELFF
V gene: TRBV30
J gene: TRBJ2-2
clone size: few
D gene: .

CDR3 DNA: TGTGCCTGGAGCGAACCCAGTGAAGAGCAGTACTTC
CDR3 protein: CAWSEPSEEQYF
V gene: TRBV30
J gene: TRBJ2-7
clone size: .
D gene: .

CDR3 DNA: TGCAGCGTTGTTACTTTCCCAAATGGCTACACCTTC
CDR3 protein: CSVVTFPNGYTF
V gene: TRBV29-1
J gene: TRBJ1-2
clone size: .
D gene: .

CDR3 DNA: TGTGCCAGCAGTGAATGGGAGGATCAGTTCTTC
CDR3 protein: CASSEWEDQFF
V gene: TRBV25-1
J gene: TRBJ2-1
clone size: .
D gene: .

CDR3 DNA: TGTGCCAGTCTCGACAGGTTCTCGAGCAATCAGCCCCAGCATTTT
CDR3 protein: CASLDRFSSNQPQHF
V gene: TRBV19
J gene: TRBJ1-5
clone size: .
D gene: .

CDR3 DNA: TGTGCCAGCAGACGATCCCAGCCTCTGGGGGAGGAAAAACTGTTTTTT
CDR3 protein: CASRRSQPLGEEKLFF
V gene: TRBV6-6
J gene: TRBJ1-4
clone size: .
D gene: .

CDR3 DNA: TGTGCCTGGACAGGGGATGTCTATGGCTACACCTTC
CDR3 protein: CAWTGDVYGYTF
V gene: TRBV30
J gene: TRBJ1-2
clone size: few
D gene: .

CDR3 DNA: TGTGCCAGCTCCGCTAAGACAGGTTACCAAGAGACCCAGTACTTC
CDR3 protein: CASSAKTGYQETQYF
V gene: TRBV18
J gene: TRBJ2-5
clone size: few
D gene: .

CDR3 DNA: TGTGCCAGCAGTTCCCCCAGGGACGGAGCCAAAAACATTCAGTACTTC
CDR3 protein: CASSSPRDGAKNIQYF
V gene: TRBV27
J gene: TRBJ2-4
clone size: .
D gene: .

CDR3 DNA: TGTGCCAGCAGCCAGGGTTGGCAGGAACGTTACAATGAGCAGTTCTTC
CDR3 protein: CASSQGWQERYNEQFF
V gene: TRBV14
J gene: TRBJ2-1
clone size: .
D gene: .

CDR3 DNA: TGTGCCAGTAGTATGGCCAGAACCAAAACCTACGAGCAGTACTTC
CDR3 protein: CASSMARTKTYEQYF
V gene: TRBV19
J gene: TRBJ2-7
clone size: .
D gene: .

CDR3 DNA: TGTGCCAGCAGCTCAGCGGGACAGGGGCGAACTCAGCCCCAGCATTTT
CDR3 protein: CASSSAGQGRTQPQHF
V gene: TRBV7-2
J gene: TRBJ1-5
clone size: .
D gene: TRBD1

CDR3 DNA: TGTGCCAGCAGCTTAGAGTCAGCTGGCTACACCTTC
CDR3 protein: CASSLESAGYTF
V gene: TRBV7-9
J gene: TRBJ1-2
clone size: .
D gene: .

CDR3 DNA: TGTGCCTGGAGTGTACCCGCAGATACGCAGTATTTT
CDR3 protein: CAWSVPADTQYF
V gene: TRBV30
J gene: TRBJ2-3
clone size: .
D gene: .

CDR3 DNA: TGTGCCAGCAGCGTAGCTCTAAATCAGCCCCAGCATTTT
CDR3 protein: CASSVALNQPQHF
V gene: TRBV9
J gene: TRBJ1-5
clone size: few
D gene: .

CDR3 DNA: TGTGCCAGCAGCTCCCGTAGGACAGGGGGCGACTTACTCCCAGATACGCAGTATTTT
CDR3 protein: CASSSRRTGGDLLPDTQYF
V gene: TRBV7-8
J gene: TRBJ2-3
clone size: .
D gene: TRBD1

CDR3 DNA: TGTGCCAGCGCCTCGAACCTACGACAGGGCTACGAGCAGTACTTC
CDR3 protein: CASASNLRQGYEQYF
V gene: TRBV25-1
J gene: TRBJ2-7
clone size: .
D gene: TRBD1

CDR3 DNA: TGCGCCAGCAGCTCCCAGGGGACCCAGTACTTC
CDR3 protein: CASSSQGTQYF
V gene: TRBV5-1
J gene: TRBJ2-5
clone size: .
D gene: .

CDR3 DNA: TGTGCCAGCAGCGCCGGGACAGGGGGCAGGTGGTACGAGCAGTACTTC
CDR3 protein: CASSAGTGGRWYEQYF
V gene: TRBV5-6
J gene: TRBJ2-7
clone size: .
D gene: TRBD1

CDR3 DNA: TGTGCCAGCAGTCCGGGAGCGGGGGAGTACACAGATACGCAGTATTTT
CDR3 protein: CASSPGAGEYTDTQYF
V gene: TRBV27
J gene: TRBJ2-3
clone size: few
D gene: TRBD2

CDR3 DNA: TGTGCCATCAGTGAGTCGGCCGGGGATACGCAGTATTTT
CDR3 protein: CAISESAGDTQYF
V gene: TRBV10-3
J gene: TRBJ2-3
clone size: .
D gene: .

CDR3 DNA: TGTGCCTGGAGTGTATTAGCCGGCGCAGATACGCAGTATTTT
CDR3 protein: CAWSVLAGADTQYF
V gene: TRBV30
J gene: TRBJ2-3
clone size: .
D gene: .

CDR3 DNA: TGTGCCATCCGGCTAGCGCCCAGCACAGATACGCAGTATTTT
CDR3 protein: CAIRLAPSTDTQYF
V gene: TRBV10-3
J gene: TRBJ2-3
clone size: .
D gene: .

CDR3 DNA: TGTGCCAGCAGGAGGGATATACAGGGATGGTACACAGATACGCAGTATTTT
CDR3 protein: CASRRDIQGWYTDTQYF
V gene: TRBV2
J gene: TRBJ2-3
clone size: few
D gene: .

CDR3 DNA: TGTGCCAGCAGCCCTGTTGGGACAGGGAATTTCAATGAGCAGTTCTTC
CDR3 protein: CASSPVGTGNFNEQFF
V gene: TRBV14
J gene: TRBJ2-1
clone size: .
D gene: TRBD1

CDR3 DNA: TGTGCCTGGAGTGTGGAACTACGGAACACTGAAGCTTTCTTT
CDR3 protein: CAWSVELRNTEAFF
V gene: TRBV30
J gene: TRBJ1-1
clone size: once
D gene: .

CDR3 DNA: TGTGCCAGCAGCTCCCGAGAGGGGGCCATGGACAATGAGCAGTTCTTC
CDR3 protein: CASSSREGAMDNEQFF
V gene: TRBV13
J gene: TRBJ2-1
clone size: .
D gene: TRBD1

CDR3 DNA: TGCAGCGTTGCGACGAACACTGAAGCTTTCTTT
CDR3 protein: CSVATNTEAFF
V gene: TRBV29-1
J gene: TRBJ1-1
clone size: .
D gene: .

CDR3 DNA: TGTGCCAGCGACTACGGGAGTAGCAATCAGCCCCAGCATTTT
CDR3 protein: CASDYGSSNQPQHF
V gene: TRBV7-8
J gene: TRBJ1-5
clone size: .
D gene: .

CDR3 DNA: TGCGCCAGCAGTGAGATCACAGCTAACTATGGCTACACCTTC
CDR3 protein: CASSEITANYGYTF
V gene: TRBV10-2
J gene: TRBJ1-2
clone size: .
D gene: .

CDR3 DNA: TGCAGCGTTGAGACAGACCCAGATACGCAGTATTTT
CDR3 protein: CSVETDPDTQYF
V gene: TRBV29-1
J gene: TRBJ2-3
clone size: .
D gene: .

CDR3 DNA: TGTGCCAGCAGCTTCCTTAATCAGCCCCAGCATTTT
CDR3 protein: CASSFLNQPQHF
V gene: TRBV13
J gene: TRBJ1-5
clone size: .
D gene: .

CDR3 DNA: TGTGCCAGCAGCGAGGGCACCGGGGAGCTGTTTTTT
CDR3 protein: CASSEGTGELFF
V gene: TRBV7-3
J gene: TRBJ2-2
clone size: few
D gene: .

CDR3 DNA: TGTGCCAGCAGCTTAAGTTTGTCGGACGGCATGCCCCAGCATTTT
CDR3 protein: CASSLSLSDGMPQHF
V gene: TRBV13
J gene: TRBJ1-5
clone size: .
D gene: .

CDR3 DNA: TGCGCCAGCAGCGAAGACGCCGGGACAGGATACTACGAGCAGTACTTC
CDR3 protein: CASSEDAGTGYYEQYF
V gene: TRBV4-3
J gene: TRBJ2-7
clone size: once
D gene: TRBD1

CDR3 DNA: TGCAGCGTTGAAGGGGACGGCTATAACTATGGCTACACCTTC
CDR3 protein: CSVEGDGYNYGYTF
V gene: TRBV29-1
J gene: TRBJ1-2
clone size: .
D gene: .

CDR3 DNA: TGTGCCTGGAACAGGGGAAACTACGAGCAGTACTTC
CDR3 protein: CAWNRGNYEQYF
V gene: TRBV30
J gene: TRBJ2-7
clone size: few
D gene: TRBD1

CDR3 DNA: TGTGCCAGCTCACCACCGGGCAGGGAAACTAGCACAGATACGCAGTATTTT
CDR3 protein: CASSPPGRETSTDTQYF
V gene: TRBV18
J gene: TRBJ2-3
clone size: once
D gene: .

CDR3 DNA: TGCAGCGTTGAAGATGGGACAGTCCTTTCCACTGAAGCTTTCTTT
CDR3 protein: CSVEDGTVLSTEAFF
V gene: TRBV29-1
J gene: TRBJ1-1
clone size: .
D gene: TRBD1

CDR3 DNA: TGCGCCAGCAGTGATTTCGACAGGGAGCTGTTTTTT
CDR3 protein: CASSDFDRELFF
V gene: TRBV10-2
J gene: TRBJ2-2
clone size: .
D gene: .

CDR3 DNA: TGTGCCTGGAGCCGAAACAATGAGCAGTTCTTC
CDR3 protein: CAWSRNNEQFF
V gene: TRBV30
J gene: TRBJ2-1
clone size: few
D gene: .

CDR3 DNA: TGTGCCAGCAGCTGGGACACTTACTACGAGCAGTACTTC
CDR3 protein: CASSWDTYYEQYF
V gene: TRBV7-2
J gene: TRBJ2-7
clone size: .
D gene: .

CDR3 DNA: TGTGCCAGCAGCTCGGGACTAGCGGGGGAGCTGTTTTTT
CDR3 protein: CASSSGLAGELFF
V gene: TRBV13
J gene: TRBJ2-2
clone size: .
D gene: TRBD2

CDR3 DNA: TGTGCCAGCAGCGTAGCTCAGGGGAGCTACACCTTC
CDR3 protein: CASSVAQGSYTF
V gene: TRBV9
J gene: TRBJ1-2
clone size: few
D gene: .

CDR3 DNA: TGTGCCAGCAGCCCCGGGGGGAGCCTGCTCACCGGGGAGCTGTTTTTT
CDR3 protein: CASSPGGSLLTGELFF
V gene: TRBV27
J gene: TRBJ2-2
clone size: once
D gene: TRBD2

CDR3 DNA: TGTGCCAGCAGCTTAGCCGACCCGACAGATACGCAGTATTTT
CDR3 protein: CASSLADPTDTQYF
V gene: TRBV7-9
J gene: TRBJ2-3
clone size: .
D gene: .

CDR3 DNA: TGTGCCAGCAGCCAATTTGGGGTTATTACAGATACGCAGTATTTT
CDR3 protein: CASSQFGVITDTQYF
V gene: TRBV14
J gene: TRBJ2-3
clone size: few
D gene: .